Listed below are T cell receptor beta chains from one sample, sequenced in a study of blood T cell repertoires in COVID-19. Assay used: immunoSEQ multiplex PCR; TCRdb lists only in-frame clones, some missing. This table has some 110,000 clones, roughly 80% appearing once. Sequenced: peripheral blood. The receptors shown here come from a woman over 75 with acute or convalescent COVID-19. CDR3s include the opening cysteine and the closing phenylalanine or tryptophan. The D gene is left open where the match is weak. Only part of the rows carry a size: once, few, many, or a class if the clone is expanded.

abundance	v_gene	j_gene	d_gene	CDR3aa	CDR3nt
.	TRBV9	TRBJ2-5	TRBD2	CASSVLSGGSQETQYF	TGTGCCAGCAGCGTCCTTAGCGGGGGATCGCAAGAGACCCAGTACTTC
.	TRBV4-1	TRBJ2-2	TRBD2	CASSQGGLAGVGTGELFF	TGCGCCAGCAGCCAAGGGGGACTAGCGGGAGTAGGCACCGGGGAGCTGTTTTTT
once	TRBV13	TRBJ2-2	TRBD1	CASSFSQGARTGELFF	TGTGCCAGCAGCTTTAGTCAGGGGGCTAGGACCGGGGAGCTGTTTTTT
few	TRBV11-2	TRBJ2-5	TRBD1	CASSLGRTGPSLDQYF	TGTGCCAGCAGCTTAGGTCGGACAGGCCCCAGCTTGGACCAGTACTTC
once	TRBV5-1	TRBJ1-1	.	CASSLEGVNTEAFF	TGCGCCAGCAGCTTGGAGGGGGTGAACACTGAAGCTTTCTTT
once	TRBV19	TRBJ1-1	.	CASSIPGPRTEAFF	TGTGCCAGTAGTATACCAGGGCCCAGGACTGAAGCTTTCTTT
.	TRBV19	TRBJ2-5	.	CASSIEGQTQETQYF	TGTGCCAGTAGTATAGAGGGACAAACACAAGAGACCCAGTACTTC
.	TRBV30	TRBJ2-2	.	CAWTGFTGELFF	TGTGCCTGGACAGGGTTCACCGGGGAGCTGTTTTTT
.	TRBV3-1/TRBV3-2	TRBJ2-5	.	CASSQGPSEQETQYF	TGTGCCAGCAGCCAAGGGCCGAGCGAGCAAGAGACCCAGTACTTC
.	TRBV15	TRBJ2-7	TRBD1	CATSRSTGEYEQYF	TGTGCCACCAGCAGATCGACAGGGGAGTACGAGCAGTACTTC
once	TRBV30	TRBJ2-6	.	CAWSPDNSGANVLTF	TGTGCCTGGAGCCCCGACAACTCTGGGGCCAACGTCCTGACTTTC
.	TRBV4-1	TRBJ1-4	.	CASSQLPGQTNEKLFF	TGCGCCAGCAGCCAGCTCCCGGGACAAACTAATGAAAAACTGTTTTTT
.	TRBV5-1	TRBJ1-1	.	CASSRDSSGGTEAFF	TGCGCCAGCAGCAGAGACAGTTCGGGGGGCACTGAAGCTTTCTTT
.	TRBV4-1	TRBJ1-4	TRBD1	CASSLPGQGAGEKLFF	TGCGCCAGCAGCCTCCCCGGACAGGGGGCCGGGGAAAAACTGTTTTTT
.	TRBV28	TRBJ1-2	TRBD1	CASSSPGQGRGYTF	TGTGCCAGCAGTTCTCCGGGACAGGGGAGGGGCTACACCTTC
once	TRBV11-2	TRBJ2-2	.	CASSLVRIRATGELFF	TGTGCCAGCAGCTTAGTTCGCATTCGCGCTACCGGGGAGCTGTTTTTT
once	TRBV6-5	TRBJ2-3	TRBD2	CASRIAGGMDTQYF	TGTGCCAGCAGAATAGCGGGAGGGATGGATACGCAGTATTTT